This T cell receptor (beta chain) was profiled in a study of a mutant IDH1 vaccine in newly diagnosed glioma. As for the study in general: Sex among treated patients split about 60% male, around 38% female; mean age was roughly 42 years.

Noted time point: week 35, safety follow-up. Topical imiquimod accompanied each vaccine dose, which consisted of 300 ug of mutant IDH1 20-mer peptide. Notes on this clone: Its antigen is not identified.

Broader study findings: The vaccine induced immune responses, and these occurred in over 90% of patients.

Only in-frame clones appear in the TCRdb table, and some are missing; sequencing was by immunoSEQ multiplex PCR. The data contain tens of thousands of clones, 75% to 90% of them singletons. The germline gives CDR1 SGHRS, CDR2 YFSETQ. V was pared by 1 base and J by 2 bases, with 10 bases between. This CDR3 contains 15 residues. This clonotype was obtained from a middle-aged man with glioma. The specimen comprised PBMCs, sampled from a glioma patient whose treatment included an IDH1 peptide vaccine. The chain couples TRBV5-1 to TRBJ2-1; TRBD1 is a possible D gene (5 bases). The CDR3 spells CASSLSRATYNEQFF. The CDR3 region has the DNA TGCGCCAGCAGCTTGAGCAGGGCAACCTACAATGAGCAGTTCTTC. The entire variable domain, with the rest obtained from reference TRBV5-1 and TRBJ2-1, is as follows: KAGVTQTPRYLIKTRGQQVTLSCSPISGHRSVSWYQQTPGQGLQFLFEYFSETQRNKGNFPGRFSGRQFSNSRSEMNVSTLELGDSALYLCASSLSRATYNEQFFGPGTRLTVL.